This is a list of T cell receptor beta chains from one sample in a study of OX40 agonist ivuxolimab in advanced cancers. The data were produced by immunoSEQ multiplex PCR, yet TCRdb's version contains in-frame clones alone and is incomplete. The table has nearly 110,000 clones, 75% to 95% seen once. The source material was CD4+ or CD8+ T cells sorted from blood, sampled in a trial of the OX40 agonist ivuxolimab. These receptors were obtained from an adult with an advanced solid tumor such as melanoma, head and neck, liver or kidney cancer. CDR3s include the opening cysteine and the closing phenylalanine or tryptophan. A D gene is named only where the DNA matches it firmly. Rows give clone size only sometimes, using once, few, many, or a class for an expanded clone.

d_call j_call v_call clone_size cdr3_nt cdr3_aa
. TRBJ1-4 TRBV5-7 . TGTGCCAGCAGCTTGGCGGCAGTTAATGAAAAACTGTTTTTT CASSLAAVNEKLFF
TRBD2 TRBJ2-3 TRBV9 . TGTGCCAGCAGACCAGCGGGAGGGGCATCAGATACGCAGTATTTT CASRPAGGASDTQYF
. TRBJ2-5 TRBV4-2 . TGTGCCAGCAGCCAAGGCTGGGACCAGGAGACCCAGTACTTC CASSQGWDQETQYF
. TRBJ2-3 TRBV9 . TGTGCCAGCAGCGTTCGGGGGAGGACTGCTAGCACAGATACGCAGTATTTT CASSVRGRTASTDTQYF
TRBD2 TRBJ2-7 TRBV4-3 . TGCGCCAGCAGCCAAGATTTACTAGCGGGACTAGACGAGCAGTACTTC CASSQDLLAGLDEQYF
. TRBJ2-2 TRBV9 . TGTGCCAGCAGCGTAGATTCGGGGCCCGGGACCGGGGAGCTGTTTTTT CASSVDSGPGTGELFF
TRBD2 TRBJ2-3 TRBV6-5 . TGTGCCAGCAGTTACGGTAGCGGGAGTATGGATACGCAGTATTTT CASSYGSGSMDTQYF
. TRBJ2-7 TRBV4-3 . TGCGCCAGCAGCCAAGCCAAGCGCCACGAGCAGTACTTC CASSQAKRHEQYF
TRBD1 TRBJ2-3 TRBV7-7 . TGTGCTAGCAGCTTAAATAGGGGACAGGGTACAGATACGCAGTATTTT CASSLNRGQGTDTQYF
. TRBJ2-1 TRBV11-3 . TGTGCCAGCAGCTTAGAGGGGCGGAATGAGCAGTTCTTC CASSLEGRNEQFF
TRBD2 TRBJ2-7 TRBV15 . TGTGCCACCAGCAGAGGCGGAACTAGCGGAAAGGGGGATACCGAGCAGTACTTC CATSRGGTSGKGDTEQYF
. TRBJ2-1 TRBV6-5 . TGTGCCAGCAGTCTACAGGGCAGAGGAGACTATGAGCAGTTCTTC CASSLQGRGDYEQFF
. TRBJ2-7 TRBV9 . TGTGCCAGCAGCAAGGGACCCGAGCAGTACTTC CASSKGPEQYF
TRBD1 TRBJ2-5 TRBV6-4 . TGTGCCAGCAGGGGGACAGCGATAGAGACCCAGTACTTC CASRGTAIETQYF
. TRBJ1-5 TRBV28 . TGTGCCAGCAGCACCGACAGCTACTATAAGCCCCAGCATTTT CASSTDSYYKPQHF
. TRBJ1-2 TRBV6-5 few TGTGCCAGCACCTCGACAGGAACCTATGGCTACACCTTC CASTSTGTYGYTF
TRBD2 TRBJ2-1 TRBV4-1 . TGCGCCAGCAGCCAGACTAGCGGGACCTACAATGAGCAGTTCTTC CASSQTSGTYNEQFF
. TRBJ2-3 TRBV18 . TGTGCCAGCTCACGCGACGGACAGCTCCCAGATACGCAGTATTTT CASSRDGQLPDTQYF
TRBD1 TRBJ2-5 TRBV19 . TGTGCCAGTAGTATAGGTACTGGGGCAGGGGGCTGGGAGACCCAGTACTTC CASSIGTGAGGWETQYF
. TRBJ2-7 TRBV5-8 . TGTGCCAGCAGCTTGTGGACGCCGCCCTACGAGCAGTACTTC CASSLWTPPYEQYF
. TRBJ1-1 TRBV6-1 . TGTGCCAGCAGTCCCGCCAGGGGTCCGGGCACTGAAGCTTTCTTT CASSPARGPGTEAFF
. TRBJ2-7 TRBV25-1 . TGTGCCAGCAGGGGCACAGGGGGGGCCTACGAGCAGTACTTC CASRGTGGAYEQYF
. TRBJ2-6 TRBV6-6 . TGTGCCAGCAGTCATCTGGAGGGTGCTGGGGCCAACGTCCTGACTTTC CASSHLEGAGANVLTF
TRBD1 TRBJ2-7 TRBV7-2 . TGTGCCAGCAGCTTAGCTTCAGGGGGCAACTTCTACTCCCTAAGCTACGAGCAGTACTTC CASSLASGGNFYSLSYEQYF
. TRBJ1-2 TRBV19 . TGTGCCAGTAGCAAGACGGGTGGTGGAAACTATGGCTACACCTTC CASSKTGGGNYGYTF
TRBD2 TRBJ2-7 TRBV5-1 . TGCGCCAGCACTGAGAGCGGGAGCTTTACCTACGAGCAGTACTTC CASTESGSFTYEQYF
TRBD1 TRBJ1-4 TRBV12-5 . TGTGCTAGTGGTTTGGTCGGGACAGTGGAGGGAGGACTGTTTTTT CASGLVGTVEGGLFF
. TRBJ2-7 TRBV11-2 . TGTGCCAGCAGCTTAGGTCGCAAGTACGAGCAGTACTTC CASSLGRKYEQYF
. TRBJ1-1 TRBV28 . TGTGCCAGCAGTTTAGCAGCTCCGAACACTGAAGCTTTCTTT CASSLAAPNTEAFF
TRBD2 TRBJ2-2 TRBV19 . TGTGCCAGTAGCCCCGGGGGGTTGAACACCGGGGAGCTGTTTTTT CASSPGGLNTGELFF
TRBD1 TRBJ1-6 TRBV6-5 once TGTGCCAGCAGCCCGGGACAGTTAAATTCACCCCTCCACTTT CASSPGQLNSPLHF
. TRBJ1-1 TRBV2 . TGTGCCAGCAGTGTGTTAAGGGGGGATTCTGAAGCTTTCTTT CASSVLRGDSEAFF
TRBD2 TRBJ2-5 TRBV11-2 . TGTGCCAGCAGTTATACAGCGGGGGTGGAGACCCAGTACTTC CASSYTAGVETQYF
. TRBJ1-2 TRBV11-3 . TGTGCCAGCAGCTTAGACGCTGGGGGGGCCGGCTACACCTTC CASSLDAGGAGYTF
TRBD2 TRBJ2-5 TRBV2 . TGTGCCAGCAGTGATAGGGCGGGAGGGCCGAAAGAGACCCAGTACTTC CASSDRAGGPKETQYF
. TRBJ2-5 TRBV9 . TGTGCCAGCAGCGTAGCCCCCCAAGAGACCCAGTACTTC CASSVAPQETQYF
TRBD2 TRBJ2-3 TRBV4-1 . TGCGCCAGCAGCCAAGCCTTATGGGCTAGCGGGGGGGGAGATACGCAGTATTTT CASSQALWASGGGDTQYF
. TRBJ2-3 TRBV13 . TGTGCCAGCAGCTTCCCGGGAGCCTCAGGTACGCAGTATTTT CASSFPGASGTQYF
TRBD2 TRBJ2-7 TRBV6-1 . TGTGCCAGCAGTGCAGCGGGGTCCTACGAGCAGTACTTC CASSAAGSYEQYF
. TRBJ2-5 TRBV5-5 . TGTGCCAGCAGCCCGGAGATCAGGGCTGCCCAAGAGACCCAGTACTTC CASSPEIRAAQETQYF
TRBD2 TRBJ2-3 TRBV7-3 once TGCGCCAGCAGCTGGGGACTAGCGGGAACAGATACGCAGTATTTT CASSWGLAGTDTQYF
. TRBJ1-2 TRBV5-4 few TGTGCCAGCAGCCCCGGTCCGAACTATGGCTACACCTTC CASSPGPNYGYTF
TRBD1 TRBJ2-7 TRBV14 . TGTGCCAGCAGCCAAGTACAGGGACAGGGGACCTACGAGCAGTACTTC CASSQVQGQGTYEQYF
. TRBJ2-4 TRBV7-2 . TGTGCCAGCAGCTTAGCAAGGACCGCGAGGAACATTCAGTACTTC CASSLARTARNIQYF
TRBD2 TRBJ2-3 TRBV18 . TGTGCCAGCTCACCAAATAAGCTAGCGGGAGCAGATACGCAGTATTTT CASSPNKLAGADTQYF